Following are 30 T cell receptor beta chains from one sample sequenced in a study of T cell responses to AZD1222 COVID-19 vaccine. Libraries were prepared by immunoSEQ multiplex PCR; TCRdb keeps only in-frame clonotypes and omits some of them. The sample has about 150,000 clones, 75% to 90% seen once; the top ten hold about 9.8%. The starting material was peripheral blood, obtained 28 days after the second AZD1222 dose. These receptors came from an adult who received the AZD1222 COVID-19 vaccine.

J is TRBJ2-4 and V is TRBV28; 9 bases map to TRBD2. This CDR3 is 20 amino acids long. Trimming took 6 bases from V and 0 from J; bases not matched to a gene: 18. Per the germline V gene, CDR1 is MDHEN and CDR2 is SYDVKM. CDR3 DNA: TGTGCCAGCAGCCGCCTGACTAGCGGATGGGGGAGACTAGCCAAAAACATTCAGTACTTC. Protein: CASSRLTSGWGRLAKNIQYF.

The J gene is TRBJ2-7, the V gene TRBV11-2; perhaps TRBD1 as D (6 bases). Trimming stripped 5 bases from V and 3 bases from J, with 11 bases between. This CDR3 region has 13 residues. Germline V gene sequence: CDR1 SGHAT, CDR2 FQNNGV. The CDR3 loop is CASSQDRFYEQYF. In nucleotides, the CDR3 is TGTGCCAGCAGCCAGGACAGATTCTACGAGCAGTACTTC. Supplemented by reference TRBV11-2 and TRBJ2-7, the full variable domain reads EAGVAQSPRYKIIEKRQSVAFWCNPISGHATLYWYQQILGQGPKLLIQFQNNGVVDDSQLPKDRFSAERLKGVDSTLKIQPAKLEDSAVYLCASSQDRFYEQYFGPGTRLTVT.

Note on this clone: Distinct nucleotide sequences in the sample also encode this CDR3. This chain links TRBV7-9 with TRBJ2-5, with TRBD2 matching 7 bases. V shed 5 bases and J 4 bases; nucleotides not matched to a gene: 7. The CDR3 loop spans 14 amino acids. The germline V gene has CDR1 SEHNR and CDR2 FQNEAQ (reference sequence). The DNA of the CDR3 is TGTGCCAGCAGCCGGGGCGGGAGAGGAGAGACCCAGTACTTC. Translation gives CASSRGGRGETQYF.

The chain carries TRBV5-1 and TRBJ1-2; D is unclear. CDR1 SGHRS and CDR2 YFSETQ come from the germline V gene. The CDR3 spans 16 residues. V lost 0 bases, J lost 0 bases, and 12 bases lay in between. CDR3 protein: CASSLDSRASNYGYTF. The CDR3 bases are TGCGCCAGCAGCTTGGATTCTAGGGCTTCTAACTATGGCTACACCTTC. Full variable domain (rest looked up from reference TRBV5-1 and TRBJ1-2): KAGVTQTPRYLIKTRGQQVTLSCSPISGHRSVSWYQQTPGQGLQFLFEYFSETQRNKGNFPGRFSGRQFSNSRSEMNVSTLELGDSALYLCASSLDSRASNYGYTFGSGTRLTVV.

This clone was counted only a few times. This chain links TRBV3-1 (or the pseudogene TRBV3-2) with TRBJ2-1; D is possibly TRBD2 (5 bases). The germline V and J ends were trimmed by 4 bases and 9 bases, with 13 bases remaining between them. This CDR3 contains 13 residues. Germline-derived CDR1 and CDR2 are LGHDT and YNNKEL (reference sequence). The CDR3 loop is CASSLSTGVEQFF. CDR3 sequence (DNA): TGTGCCAGCAGCCTCAGTACCGGGGTTGAGCAGTTCTTC.

This clone was counted once. Here the CDR3 DNA reads TGTGCCAGCAGGGACGCGCAGGGTAGTAATGAGCAGTTCTTC. This encodes CASRDAQGSNEQFF. The chain links TRBV7-2 to TRBJ2-1, with a weak D call TRBD1 (5 bases). The CDR3 contains 14 residues. V lost 6 bases and J 7 bases, leaving 16 bases between the germline ends. Germline V gene data show CDR1 as SGHTA and CDR2 as FQGNSA.

V gene TRBV29-1 combines with J gene TRBJ1-5, with D maybe TRBD1 (5 bases). The V end lost 1 base, the J end lost 5 bases, and 9 bases lay between the germline ends. The CDR3 is 13 amino acids. In germline, CDR1 is SQVTM, CDR2 ANQGSEA. The DNA for the CDR3 is TGCAGCGTTGAAGTAGGCAGGGATCAGCCCCAGCATTTT. It codes for CSVEVGRDQPQHF.

This clone was detected a few times. The chain has TRBV3-1 (or the pseudogene TRBV3-2) and TRBJ2-7, with TRBD2 as a possible D gene (6 bases). The CDR3 loop spans 16 amino acids. V was pared by 1 base and J by 3 bases, with 16 bases between. In germline, CDR1 is LGHDT, CDR2 YNNKEL (reference sequence). CDR3 bases: TGTGCCAGCAGCCAAGGGATCTGGCGGGATCGCTACGAGCAGTACTTC. It is translated as CASSQGIWRDRYEQYF.

The chain uses TRBV19 and TRBJ1-1, with no clear D. V was shortened by 7 bases and J by 1 base, with 10 bases between the two germline ends. Germline CDR1 reads LNHDA; CDR2 reads SQIVND (reference sequence). CDR3 size: 13 residues. The CDR3 DNA reads as TGTGCCAGTACCAGAGGAAGGAACACTGAAGCTTTCTTT. This encodes CASTRGRNTEAFF.

The gene calls are TRBV5-1 and TRBJ1-1; possible D gene TRBD1, 5 bases. The germline V and J ends were trimmed by 4 bases and 0 bases, with 10 bases remaining between them. Germline CDR1 reads SGHRS; CDR2 reads YFSETQ. The CDR3 extends over 14 amino acids. The CDR3 spells CASSPTELNTEAFF. As DNA, the CDR3 is TGCGCCAGCAGCCCGACAGAATTGAACACTGAAGCTTTCTTT.

The chain combines TRBV7-2 with TRBJ1-4; D is uncertain. CDR3 length: 15 amino acids. Trimming cost V 5 bases and J 3 bases, with 13 bases left between them. In germline, CDR1 is SGHTA, CDR2 FQGNSA. CDR3 coding DNA: TGTGCCAGCAGCCCGAGGACGGCCTCTAATGAAAAACTGTTTTTT. It yields the protein CASSPRTASNEKLFF.

The chain combines TRBV7-9 with TRBJ2-2; 11 bases are a match to TRBD2. J gave up 6 bases and V 3 bases, and 3 bases lay outside the gene matches. The CDR3 sequence is 15 residues long. Germline V gives CDR1 SEHNR, CDR2 FQNEAQ (reference sequence). The CDR3 bases are TGTGCCAGCAGCTTGGGACTAGCGGTCCCCGGGGAGCTGTTTTTT. It is translated as CASSLGLAVPGELFF.

This clone has more than one count but fewer than ten. The J gene is TRBJ2-3, the V gene TRBV28; TRBD1 agrees at 7 bases. V lost 6 bases to trimming and J lost 10 bases; unmatched junction nucleotides: 16. The CDR3 has 15 amino acids. The V gene's germline CDR1 is MDHEN and CDR2 SYDVKM. CDR3: CASSLGTGAGSPQYF. The CDR3 DNA is TGTGCCAGCAGCCTAGGAACAGGGGCTGGGAGCCCGCAGTATTTT.

V and J are TRBV28 and TRBJ2-5; weak D call: TRBD1 (6 bases). This CDR3 spans 16 amino acids. Germline CDR1 MDHEN, CDR2 SYDVKM. Trimming removed 3 bases at V and 2 bases at J, with 16 bases between. CDR3 sequence (DNA): TGTGCCAGCAGTTTCTTACGTTGGACAGAACAAGAGACCCAGTACTTC. It yields the protein CASSFLRWTEQETQYF.

This clone showed up just a few times. The CDR3: CASSEGNPTGELFF. The CDR3 nucleotides read TGCGCCAGCAGCGAGGGGAATCCAACCGGGGAGCTGTTTTTT. The V call is TRBV4-1, the J call TRBJ2-2, with D tentatively TRBD1 or TRBD2 (5 bases each). The V gene lost 5 bases and the J gene lost 5 bases, with 12 bases spanning the gap. This CDR3 has 14 amino acids. Per the germline V gene, CDR1 is MGHRA and CDR2 is YSYEKL.

V and J are TRBV6-4 and TRBJ2-2, with 9 bases identical to TRBD1. This CDR3 has 15 amino acids. CDR1 MRHNA and CDR2 SNTAGT come from the germline V gene. The V gene end was trimmed by 5 bases and the J gene end by 4 bases; junction bases not matched to a gene: 5. CDR3 sequence reads: CASSLETGGTGELFF. The CDR3 region has the DNA TGTGCCAGCAGTTTGGAGACAGGGGGCACCGGGGAGCTGTTTTTT.

J is TRBJ2-1 and V is TRBV7-8, with D perhaps TRBD1 (5 bases). V shed 5 bases and J shed 4 bases, with 9 bases lying between them. Germline CDR1 reads SGHVS; CDR2 reads FQNEAQ. The CDR3 is 13 residues long. CDR3: CASSVDSYNEQFF. In DNA, the CDR3 is TGTGCCAGCAGCGTCGACAGTTACAATGAGCAGTTCTTC.

The V gene is TRBV6-5, the J gene TRBJ2-7; D call uncertain. V lost 4 bases and J 5 bases, leaving 15 bases between the germline ends. Germline V lookup: CDR1 MNHEY, CDR2 SVGAGI. The CDR3 spans 14 residues. The CDR3 DNA follows: TGTGCCAGCAGTTCCCCTACGTCCGGGCACGAGCAGTACTTC. Translating gives CASSSPTSGHEQYF.

The J gene is TRBJ1-1, the V gene TRBV6-5; D gene unclear. The CDR3 length is 12 residues. CDR1 is MNHEY, CDR2 SVGAGI, per germline. Trimming pared 2 bases from V and 1 base from J, leaving 2 bases between. Here the CDR3 reads CASSYTNTEAFF. The DNA of the CDR3 is TGTGCCAGCAGTTACACGAACACTGAAGCTTTCTTT.

The CDR3 protein is CATGTVGTNTEAFF. The CDR3 coding sequence is TGTGCCACCGGGACAGTGGGAACAAACACTGAAGCTTTCTTT. This chain connects TRBV19 to TRBJ1-1, with 7 bases lining up with TRBD1. J gave up 2 bases and V 10 bases, and 10 bases lay outside the gene matches. This CDR3 contains 14 residues. CDR1 and CDR2 from the germline V gene are LNHDA and SQIVND (reference sequence).

This chain connects TRBV21-1 to TRBJ1-5. TRBV21-1 is shown as a pseudogene. The CDR3 is 15 residues long. The CDR3 nucleotides read TGTGCCAGCAGCAAAGTCCGGGCTAGCAATCAGCCCCAGCATTTT. Translation: CASSKVRASNQPQHF.

The chain employs TRBV29-1 and TRBJ1-4; D is uncertain. Germline V gene sequence: CDR1 SQVTM, CDR2 ANQGSEA. With 6 bases removed from V and 4 bases from J, the gap between germline ends came to 18 bases. The CDR3 sequence is 15 residues long. The CDR3 DNA sequence: TGCAGCGTCTCTAGTGGATCAAATAGTAATGAAAAACTGTTTTTT. Residues: CSVSSGSNSNEKLFF.

V and J are TRBV9 and TRBJ2-3, with TRBD2 matching over 7 bases. V shed 4 bases and J 8 bases; nucleotides not matched to a gene: 16. The CDR3 consists of 16 residues. The germline CDR1 and CDR2 sequences are SGDLS and YYNGEE. The CDR3 sequence: CASSPDGGGPPGTQYF. The CDR3 DNA reads TGTGCCAGCAGCCCAGACGGGGGAGGGCCCCCCGGTACGCAGTATTTT.

The chain uses TRBV4-1 and TRBJ2-5; 7 positions agree with TRBD1. The V gene's germline CDR1 is MGHRA and CDR2 YSYEKL. After removal of 6 bases from V and 4 bases from J, the junction contained 2 bases not matched to a gene. The CDR3 is 12 amino acids. In nucleotides, the CDR3 is TGCGCCAGCAGTCGACAGGGAGAGACCCAGTACTTC. Its protein product is CASSRQGETQYF.

This chain uses TRBV7-8 with TRBJ1-4; D not resolved. V was pared by 5 bases and J by 0 bases, with 16 bases between. The CDR3 runs to 17 residues. In germline, CDR1 is SGHVS, CDR2 FQNEAQ. The CDR3 loop is CASSPFPHESTNEKLFF. CDR3 DNA sequence: TGTGCCAGCAGCCCCTTCCCCCACGAGTCAACTAATGAAAAACTGTTTTTT.

The rearrangement links TRBV29-1 to TRBJ1-1; possible D gene TRBD1, 5 bases. The ends were cut back, 2 bases at V and 6 bases at J, with 19 bases in the middle. This CDR3 comprises 15 residues. From germline, CDR1 is SQVTM and CDR2 ANQGSEA. The chain's CDR3 is CSVELIAGEVSEAFF. In DNA form, the CDR3 reads TGCAGCGTTGAACTTATAGCGGGGGAAGTTTCTGAAGCTTTCTTT.

The chain joins TRBV7-6 to TRBJ1-3; 7 bases agree with TRBD1. After removal of 0 bases from V and 4 bases from J, the junction contained 9 bases not matched to a gene. CDR3 length: 17 amino acids. The germline V gene has CDR1 SGHVS and CDR2 FNYEAQ. The DNA for the CDR3 is TGTGCCAGCAGCTTAGCCGGGACAGCCATTACCGGAAACACCATATATTTT. It encodes CASSLAGTAITGNTIYF.

The V gene is TRBV27, the J gene TRBJ2-3; D call uncertain. This CDR3 region has 12 residues. CDR1 MNHEY and CDR2 SMNVEV come from the germline V gene (reference sequence). Trimming removed 4 bases from V and 7 bases from J, with 9 bases in between. The CDR3 bases are TGTGCCAGCAGTTGGACGGGCAATACGCAGTATTTT. Its protein product is CASSWTGNTQYF.

The chain's CDR3 is CASSLGLAGGTGELFF. CDR3 DNA: TGTGCCAGCAGCTTAGGACTAGCGGGGGGCACCGGGGAGCTGTTTTTT. This sequence joins TRBV7-6 and TRBJ2-2, with 13 bases lining up with TRBD2. The CDR3 has 16 amino acids. V trimming: 1 base; J trimming: 4 bases; junction bases outside the gene matches: 0. Germline assignment: CDR1 SGHVS and CDR2 FNYEAQ. Full variable domain (remainder filled in from reference TRBV7-6 and TRBJ2-2): GAGVSQSPRYKVTKRGQDVALRCDPISGHVSLYWYRQALGQGPEFLTYFNYEAQQDKSGLPNDRFSAERPEGSISTLTIQRTEQRDSAMYRCASSLGLAGGTGELFFGEGSRLTVL.

V usage is TRBV7-9 and J usage is TRBJ2-7; TRBD2 matches 8 bases. CDR1 and CDR2 from the germline V gene are SEHNR and FQNEAQ (reference sequence). V lost 3 bases to trimming and J lost 7 bases; unmatched junction nucleotides: 14. This CDR3 spans 16 amino acids. The CDR3 loop is CASSLNGGSSGKEQYF. The CDR3 DNA is TGTGCCAGCAGCTTGAATGGGGGGAGTAGCGGGAAGGAGCAGTACTTC.